What follows describes a single T cell receptor beta chain. The target antigen is unknown. Researchers prepared the TCRbeta library using unique molecular identifiers, the study reports. MiXCR was run by TCRdb on the PCR reads, yielding one entry per CDR3 protein. Of hundreds of thousands of distinct CDR3 sequences in the sample, approximately 12% were seen once. This sample is drawn from a study of T-cell reconstitution after alpha-beta-depleted transplantation in children. Trimming took 2 bases from V and 1 from J, leaving 14 bases between them. The CDR3 covers 15 residues. Germline assignment: CDR1 DFQATT and CDR2 SNEGSKA (reference sequence). Study findings and constraints: Approximately two months post-transplant, alpha-beta T cells reportedly originated from several hundred expanded graft clones. Elevated TCRbeta diversity at day 60 was traced, in some patients, to surviving recipient T cells and thymic progenitors. Newly produced T cells mostly accounted for T-cell counts and diversity one year post-transplant.

The chain uses TRBV20-1 and TRBJ2-5; D is undetermined. Sequenced here: PBMCs, mostly from graft donor cells, sampled 360 days after TCRalphabeta/CD19-depleted stem cell transplant. The clonotype was recovered from a male patient between 5 and 17 years old who had a stem cell transplant for acute myeloid leukemia, so the T cells may come from the graft donor. Written as DNA, the CDR3 is TGCAGTGCTAGACCCCCGAGGCGGACCCAAGAGACCCAGTACTTC. Translated, it gives CSARPPRRTQETQYF.